The 21 T cell receptor beta chains listed next were all sequenced from one sample in a study of response to subunit inactivated influenza vaccine. TCRdb re-called the RT-PCR reads through MiXCR, storing one row per CDR3 protein. The sample includes 450,000 to 700,000 distinct CDR3 sequences, 12% to 15% of them seen just once. The input for sequencing was PBMCs from blood, taken 11 to 12 days after vaccination. These TCRs come from a man aged 50-60 years who received an inactivated influenza vaccine.

The chain employs TRBV4-1 and TRBJ2-1; 15 positions agree with TRBD2. The germline CDR1 and CDR2 sequences are MGHRA and YSYEKL. The CDR3 spans 18 residues. J was trimmed by 4 bases and V by 3 bases; bases with no gene match: 7. This chain's CDR3 is CASSHGTSGGIPYNEQFF. The CDR3 coding sequence is TGCGCCAGCAGCCATGGGACTAGCGGGGGGATACCTTACAATGAGCAGTTCTTC.

This rearrangement joins TRBV6-2 or TRBV6-3 to TRBJ1-6, with 7 bases fitting TRBD1. CDR3 length equals 15 residues. V lost 5 bases, J lost 7 bases, and 8 bases stayed unmatched. Germline V gene sequence: CDR1 MNHEY, CDR2 SVGEGT. CDR3 bases: TGTGCCAGCAGTAAAGGGACAGTCGAAAATTCACCCCTCCACTTT. Its translation: CASSKGTVENSPLHF.

This chain joins TRBV11-2 and TRBJ2-5, with D possibly TRBD1 on 6 matching bases. CDR1 is SGHAT and CDR2 is FQNNGV in the germline V gene. This CDR3 contains 15 residues. V was clipped by 1 base and J by 1 base, with 10 bases between them. The DNA of the CDR3 is TGTGCCAGCAGCTTAGCAGGGGCGATCCAAGAGACCCAGTACTTC. Protein product: CASSLAGAIQETQYF.

This chain connects TRBV6-5 to TRBJ2-1, with 12 nucleotides matching TRBD2. J lost 7 bases, V lost 0 bases, and 10 bases had no gene match. This CDR3 contains 18 residues. In germline, CDR1 is MNHEY, CDR2 SVGAGI. The CDR3 region is CASSYSRSLAGGFNEQFF. CDR3 bases: TGTGCCAGCAGTTACTCGAGATCCCTAGCGGGAGGGTTTAATGAGCAGTTCTTC.

This clonotype was seen more than once but under ten times. This chain connects TRBV7-2 to TRBJ2-5, with D perhaps matching TRBD1 (5 bases). Per germline, CDR1 SGHTA and CDR2 FQGNSA. V shed 3 bases and J shed 1 base, with 12 bases lying between them. This CDR3 has 15 amino acids. The CDR3 coding sequence is TGTGCCAGCAGCTTTTCGTGGACACCCCAAGAGACCCAGTACTTC. Amino acid sequence: CASSFSWTPQETQYF.

Ten or more counts support this clonotype. The genes are TRBV6-1 and TRBJ2-7, with TRBD1 matching 8 bases. In germline, CDR1 is MNHNS, CDR2 SASEGT. V shed 6 bases, J shed 2 bases, and the junction held 6 bases outside the gene matches. CDR3 length: 14 residues. The CDR3 is CASRAGTGTYEQYF. Here the CDR3 DNA reads TGTGCCAGCAGGGCCGGGACAGGTACCTACGAGCAGTACTTC.

The rearrangement links TRBV4-3 to TRBJ2-3; D remains unclear. The CDR3 extends over 15 amino acids. The V end lost 1 base, the J end lost 0 bases, and 8 bases lay between the germline ends. Germline V gives CDR1 LGHNA, CDR2 YSLEER. CDR3 protein: CASSQGYTSTDTQYF. Here the CDR3 DNA reads TGCGCCAGCAGCCAAGGGTACACAAGCACAGATACGCAGTATTTT.

This chain joins TRBV5-1 and TRBJ2-7; TRBD1 is a possible D gene (6 bases). The CDR3 is 14 residues long. Germline values: CDR1 SGHRS, CDR2 YFSETQ. The V end was cut by 0 bases, the J end by 4 bases, with 11 bases between. The CDR3 nucleotides are TGCGCCAGCAGCTTGGATGCAGGGGCTTACGAGCAGTACTTC. Protein product: CASSLDAGAYEQYF.

The genes are TRBV6-1 and TRBJ2-1; 11 nucleotides align to TRBD2. Germline CDR1 is MNHNS and CDR2 is SASEGT. This CDR3 region has 15 residues. V trimming: 6 bases; J trimming: 8 bases; junction bases outside the gene matches: 9. CDR3 sequence reads: CASRGLGTSGYEQFF. As DNA, the CDR3 is TGTGCCAGCAGGGGACTGGGGACTAGCGGCTATGAGCAGTTCTTC.

This sequence joins TRBV20-1 and TRBJ2-7; 7 bases are shared with TRBD1. The CDR3 consists of 14 residues. V trimming: 6 bases; J trimming: 3 bases; junction bases outside the gene matches: 11. Germline CDR1 is DFQATT and CDR2 is SNEGSKA (reference sequence). The CDR3 loop is CSASPVTGFYEQYF. CDR3 DNA sequence: TGCAGTGCCAGCCCCGTGACAGGGTTCTACGAGCAGTACTTC.

This clonotype was counted a few times. This chain connects TRBV12-3 or TRBV12-4 to TRBJ1-1; D is possibly TRBD1 (6 bases). The CDR3 sequence is 14 residues long. V lost 2 bases, J lost 3 bases, and 10 bases lay in between. CDR3 DNA sequence: TGTGCCAGCAGTTTAAGGAGGACAGACACTGAAGCTTTCTTT. Its protein product is CASSLRRTDTEAFF.

This clonotype was found a few times. The junction departs from germline at one end; a sequencing error may be responsible. The chain employs TRBV5-1 and TRBJ2-2; D perhaps matches TRBD1 (5 bases). The CDR3 has 17 amino acids. The germline CDR1 and CDR2 sequences are SGHRS and YFSETQ. The CDR3 loop is CASNPLLQAQNTGELFF. The CDR3 DNA sequence: TGCGCCAGCAACCCCCTCCTACAGGCCCAGAACACCGGCGAGCTGTTTTTT.

The chain carries TRBV7-2 and TRBJ2-1, with D possibly being TRBD1 (6 bases). This CDR3 comprises 15 residues. Germline V CDR1 and CDR2: SGHTA, FQGNSA. Trimming stripped 3 bases from V and 2 bases from J, with 11 bases between. The CDR3 sequence is CASSLLGATYNEQFF. The DNA of the CDR3 is TGTGCCAGCAGCTTGTTGGGGGCCACCTACAATGAGCAGTTCTTC.

This clonotype has just a few counts. The genes are TRBV15 and TRBJ1-1; perhaps TRBD1 as D (5 bases). The CDR3 spans 14 residues. The V gene lost 3 bases and the J gene lost 4 bases, with 12 bases spanning the gap. Germline CDR1 and CDR2: LNHNV and YYDKDF (reference sequence). CDR3 in DNA: TGTGCCACCAGCAGCGCCCGGGGCCCCACTGAAGCTTTCTTT. It codes for CATSSARGPTEAFF.

The V and J genes are TRBV7-2 and TRBJ2-7; the match to TRBD2 covers 11 bases. The CDR3 spans 15 residues. Germline lookup yields CDR1 SGHTA and CDR2 FQGNSA. V was clipped by 3 bases and J by 1 base; unmatched bases: 2. The CDR3 sequence is CASSFSGGESYEQYF. The DNA for the CDR3 is TGTGCCAGCAGCTTTAGCGGGGGGGAATCCTACGAGCAGTACTTC.

This clonotype was seen more than once but under ten times. The chain recombines TRBV5-1 with TRBJ2-7, with D unresolved. V dropped 0 bases and J dropped 5 bases, with 12 bases sitting between them. The V gene's germline CDR1 is SGHRS and CDR2 YFSETQ. The CDR3 contains 14 residues. Written as DNA, the CDR3 is TGCGCCAGCAGCTTGGGGGTCGGGCCCCACGAGCAGTACTTC. Translating gives CASSLGVGPHEQYF.

This clonotype was seen a handful of times. The chain recombines TRBV4-2 with TRBJ2-2; 7 positions agree with TRBD2. Trimming at V came to 4 bases and at J to 5 bases, leaving 7 bases not matched to a gene. This CDR3 spans 15 amino acids. CDR1 is LGHNA, CDR2 YNFKEQ, per germline. CDR3 residues: CASSRTGGRTGELFF. CDR3 nucleotide sequence: TGTGCCAGCAGCCGAACGGGAGGAAGGACCGGGGAGCTGTTTTTT.

V and J are TRBV12-3 or TRBV12-4 and TRBJ2-1; 8 bases are shared with TRBD2. The CDR3 totals 14 residues. J lost 7 bases, V lost 4 bases, and 6 bases had no gene match. Here the CDR3 DNA reads TGTGCCAGCAGTTCCGGACTAGCCCAAAATGAGCAGTTCTTC. Its translation: CASSSGLAQNEQFF.

This clonotype was seen a handful of times. The V and J genes are TRBV5-1 and TRBJ2-3, with 9 bases lining up with TRBD1. This CDR3 is built from 17 residues. With V trimmed by 0 bases and J by 6 bases, 11 bases remained unmatched. Germline loops: CDR1 SGHRS, CDR2 YFSETQ. The CDR3 sequence is CASSLVRNRGRWDTQYF. In DNA, the CDR3 is TGCGCCAGCAGCTTGGTCCGGAACAGGGGGCGCTGGGATACGCAGTATTTT.

This clonotype appeared many times. The chain carries TRBV4-1 and TRBJ1-2, with D hard to call. This CDR3 contains 16 residues. V was cut by 0 bases and J by 10 bases, with 21 bases left in between. Germline CDR1 reads MGHRA; CDR2 reads YSYEKL. The CDR3 protein is CASSQDSASGGVFYTF. CDR3 sequence (DNA): TGCGCCAGCAGCCAAGATTCCGCCTCCGGTGGGGTTTTCTACACCTTC.

This clonotype has only a few counts. The J gene is TRBJ2-1, the V gene TRBV12-3 or TRBV12-4; 12 positions match TRBD2. V dropped 5 bases and J dropped 7; count of bases not matched to a gene: 6. The length of the CDR3 is 15 residues. The CDR3 bases are TGTGCCAGCAGTCCTAGCGGGGGGGCCGGTAATGAGCAGTTCTTC. Translated, it gives CASSPSGGAGNEQFF.